The clone carrying this T cell receptor (beta chain) came up a few times. Its antigen is not identified. TCRdb reprocessed the 5' RACE reads with MiXCR, giving one entry per CDR3 protein. The repertoire consists of 400,000 to 600,000 distinct CDR3 sequences, with 20% to 25% occurring once and the leading ten covering approximately 0.48%. This sample is part of a study of identical twins. Trimming took off 0 bases at V and 5 bases at J, with 10 bases between the two ends. The CDR3 is made up of 14 amino acids. The germline gives CDR1 KGHSH, CDR2 LQKENI. Study findings and constraints: Excess sharing by twins proved weaker in beta out-of-frame sequences. Low generation-probability sequences were in excess among twin-shared out-of-frame alpha sequences.

These records were also assigned to another study, of yellow fever vaccine responses in identical twins.

The sample was CD4+ T cells sorted from blood. This TCR was recovered from a woman aged 18-35 years in good health. The J gene is TRBJ2-5, the V gene TRBV18; D ambiguous. CDR3 sequence reads: CASSPPGVEETQYF. CDR3 coding DNA: TGTGCCAGCTCACCACCAGGAGTGGAGGAGACCCAGTACTTC.